This T cell receptor beta chain was profiled in a study of OX40 agonist ivuxolimab in advanced cancers. Study-level findings and limits: Fewer expanded clones were found on average in CD4+ than in CD8+ T cells. The CD4+ and CD8+ T cells in the blood had expanded clonally by week 6 at 0.1 to 3.0 mg/kg.

Here immunoSEQ multiplex PCR was the method, and the copy in TCRdb shows in-frame clones only, minus some. The table has about 64,000 clones, roughly 80% seen once. The CDR3 spans 15 residues. CDR1 and CDR2 (germline): SGHTA, FQGTGA. The V end lost 1 base, the J end lost 6 bases, and 10 bases lay between the germline ends. Comments on this clone: Antigen specificity is unknown.

Sequenced material: CD4+ or CD8+ T cells sorted from blood, taken in a trial of the OX40 agonist ivuxolimab. The TCR comes from an adult with an advanced solid tumor such as melanoma, head and neck, liver or kidney cancer. The V call is TRBV7-3, the J call TRBJ1-6; D is unclear. CDR3 nucleotide sequence: TGTGCCAGCAGCTTAAGCGGTGGTTCTAATTCACCCCTCCACTTT. Translation gives CASSLSGGSNSPLHF.